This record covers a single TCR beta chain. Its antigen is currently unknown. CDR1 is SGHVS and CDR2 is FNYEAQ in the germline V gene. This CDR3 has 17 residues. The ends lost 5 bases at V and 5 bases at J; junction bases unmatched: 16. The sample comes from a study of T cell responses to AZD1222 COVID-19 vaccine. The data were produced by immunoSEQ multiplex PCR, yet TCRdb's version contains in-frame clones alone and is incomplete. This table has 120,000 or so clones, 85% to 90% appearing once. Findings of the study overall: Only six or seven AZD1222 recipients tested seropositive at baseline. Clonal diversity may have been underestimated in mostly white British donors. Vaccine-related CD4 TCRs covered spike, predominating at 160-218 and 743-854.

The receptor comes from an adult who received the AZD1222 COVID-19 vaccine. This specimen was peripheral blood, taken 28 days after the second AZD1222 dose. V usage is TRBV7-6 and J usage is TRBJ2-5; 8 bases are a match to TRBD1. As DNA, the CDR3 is TGTGCCAGCAGCCCCTCGAGGGACAGGCGGGCTGGGGAGACCCAGTACTTC. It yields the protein CASSPSRDRRAGETQYF. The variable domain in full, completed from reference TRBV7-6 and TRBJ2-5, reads GAGVSQSPRYKVTKRGQDVALRCDPISGHVSLYWYRQALGQGPEFLTYFNYEAQQDKSGLPNDRFSAERPEGSISTLTIQRTEQRDSAMYRCASSPSRDRRAGETQYFGPGTRLLVL.